This T cell receptor (beta chain) originates from a study of OX40 agonist ivuxolimab in advanced cancers. Study as a whole: Patients received the agonistic anti-OX40 (CD134) antibody ivuxolimab.

Findings of the study overall: Patients who responded partially at 0.1-3.0 mg/kg showed clonal expansion ranking among the lowest.

This clone was counted once. What it binds is not known. Cycle 7 day 1, cycle 4 day 1, and baseline were the timepoints at which blood was sampled. Germline lookup yields CDR1 SGHVS and CDR2 FQNEAQ. The CDR3 is 14 residues long. The V segment lost 3 bases and the J segment 7 bases; nucleotides outside the gene matches: 3. The assay was immunoSEQ multiplex PCR, and TCRdb's table has in-frame clones only and misses some. The sample has 52,000 or so clones, roughly 84% seen once. The receptor's source is an adult with an advanced solid tumor such as melanoma, head and neck, liver or kidney cancer. The chain carries TRBV7-8 and TRBJ1-4; 9 nucleotides match TRBD1. The source was CD4+ or CD8+ T cells sorted from blood, collected in a trial of the OX40 agonist ivuxolimab. The CDR3 is CASSFGDRAEKLFF. CDR3 sequence (DNA): TGTGCCAGCAGCTTTGGGGACAGGGCTGAAAAACTGTTTTTT.